The clone carrying this TCR beta chain was picked up one time. This sample is part of a study of shared clonotypes between healthy human individuals. Measured with immunoSEQ multiplex PCR; TCRdb has only the in-frame clones, and not every one. Found here are about 1 million clones, roughly 75% of them singletons; the top ten hold approximately 1.5%. Germline V gene lookup returns CDR1 LNHNV and CDR2 YYDKDF (reference sequence). V was pared by 0 bases and J by 3 bases, with 26 bases between. The CDR3 is 20 amino acids. Sequenced: memory CD4+ T cells sorted from blood. Subset meaning: CD45RA-negative fraction. The sequence was collected from a man aged 18-30 years in good health. The V gene is TRBV15, the J gene TRBJ1-1, with D possibly being TRBD1 (6 bases). In DNA form, the CDR3 reads TGTGCCACCAGCAGAGATGATCCGCTTTCCTACAGGGCATGGGACACTGAAGCTTTCTTT. This encodes CATSRDDPLSYRAWDTEAFF.